This T cell receptor (beta chain) came from a study of T cell repertoires in cytomegalovirus infection. Overall study context: A matching HLA type, together with CMV infection, was signaled by public TCR beta signatures.

This clonotype was counted only a few times. Antigen unknown. Study-wide results and caveats: Identification of carriers of CMV plus the relevant HLA was performed using cumulative public TCR beta family frequency.

In TCRdb, the reads were re-called with MiXCR into one record per CDR3 protein. Of 200,000 to 250,000 distinct CDR3 sequences listed, roughly 20% are singletons. The receptor comes from a human donor in good health (CMV status not recorded). Some clones in this sample may be carry-over from other donors' samples. Sequenced input: CD8+ T cells from PBMCs.

The CDR3 here is CASSFSGPTGELFF. For the CDR3, the DNA is TGTGCCAGCAGTTTTTCAGGGCCCACCGGGGAGCTGTTTTTT. The gene calls are TRBV12-3 or TRBV12-4 and TRBJ2-2; D is possibly TRBD1 (5 bases). The CDR3 is made up of 14 amino acids. V shed 3 bases and J shed 4 bases, with 9 bases lying between them.